This T cell receptor (beta chain) was recovered during a study of blood T cell repertoires in COVID-19. Original methodology: Reference gene primer amplification gave estimated nucleated cell counts. The method was immunoSEQ multiplex PCR; TCRdb's version includes in-frame clones alone and lacks a portion of them. That table supplies the V and J calls and clone size; D and trimming were determined from the DNA. The top ten clones hold 0.6% of a sample with about 440,000 clones, about 92% of them seen once. J lost 4 bases, V lost 3 bases, and 3 bases had no gene match. Looked up from germline, CDR1 is MRHNA and CDR2 is SNTAGT. The CDR3 has 16 amino acids. Recovered status in Cohort 3 required two negative PCRs, clearance, or symptom resolution.

Sequenced: PBMCs or T cells enriched from blood (not recorded which). The source is a man aged 18 to 35 who had recovered from COVID-19. The rearrangement links TRBV6-4 to TRBJ2-2; 12 nucleotides agree with TRBD1. The CDR3 nucleotides read TGTGCCAGCAGTGAGGGGACAGGGGGCAGCACCGGGGAGCTGTTTTTT. Protein: CASSEGTGGSTGELFF.